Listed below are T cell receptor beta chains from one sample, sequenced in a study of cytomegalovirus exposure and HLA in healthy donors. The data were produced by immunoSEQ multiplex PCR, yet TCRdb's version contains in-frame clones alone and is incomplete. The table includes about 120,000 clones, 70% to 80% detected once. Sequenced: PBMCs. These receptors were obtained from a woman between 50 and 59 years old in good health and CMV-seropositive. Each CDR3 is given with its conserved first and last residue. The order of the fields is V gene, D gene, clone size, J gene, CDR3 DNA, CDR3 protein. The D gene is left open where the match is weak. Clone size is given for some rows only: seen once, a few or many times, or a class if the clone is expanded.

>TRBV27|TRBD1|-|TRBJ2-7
TGTGCCAGCAGTTTCGGGACAGCCTCTGGGGTGCAGTACTTC
CASSFGTASGVQYF
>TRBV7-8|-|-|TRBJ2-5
TGTGCCAGCAGCTCGATCGGGGGACGGGGGGAGACCCAGTACTTC
CASSSIGGRGETQYF
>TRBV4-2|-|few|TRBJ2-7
TGTGCCAGCAGCCAGGGGGGAGGTGGTTACGAGCAGTACTTC
CASSQGGGGYEQYF
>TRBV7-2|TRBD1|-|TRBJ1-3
TGTGCCAGCAGCCGACAGGGCTCTGGAAACACCATATATTTT
CASSRQGSGNTIYF
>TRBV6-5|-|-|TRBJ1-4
TGTGCCAGCAGTCAAACAGGTCTAACTAATGAAAAACTGTTTTTT
CASSQTGLTNEKLFF
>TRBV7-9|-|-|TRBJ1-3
TGTGCCAGCAGAGAGGGGGTATACGGAAACACCATATATTTT
CASREGVYGNTIYF
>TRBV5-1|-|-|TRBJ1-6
TGCGCCAGTAGTCGACCTTGGGGGGGTTCGTATTCACCCCTCCACTTT
CASSRPWGGSYSPLHF
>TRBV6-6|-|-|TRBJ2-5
TGTGCCAGCAGTCAGTACGAGACCCAGTACTTC
CASSQYETQYF
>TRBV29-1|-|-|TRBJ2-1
TGCAGCGTTGATTGGACATTTGGCTACAATGAGCAGTTCTTC
CSVDWTFGYNEQFF
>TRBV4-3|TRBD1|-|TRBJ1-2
TGCGCCAGCAGCCAAGAAGCAGGGGGCTACTATGGCTACACCTTC
CASSQEAGGYYGYTF
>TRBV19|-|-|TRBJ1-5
TGTGCCAGTGATGACAGGTATAGCAATCAGCCCCAGCATTTT
CASDDRYSNQPQHF
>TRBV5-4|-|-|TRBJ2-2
TGTGCCAGCAGCTTGAAGCTAGGCTACACCGGGGAGCTGTTTTTT
CASSLKLGYTGELFF
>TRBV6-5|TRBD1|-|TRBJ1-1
TGTGCCAGCAGTTACTCACAGGGGACCACTGAAGCTTTCTTT
CASSYSQGTTEAFF
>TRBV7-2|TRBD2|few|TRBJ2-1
TGTGCCAGCAGCTCGACTAGCGGGTCCTACAATGAGCAGTTCTTC
CASSSTSGSYNEQFF
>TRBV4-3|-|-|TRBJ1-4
TGCGCCAGCAGCCAGCGGGGGACGGGTGAAAAACTGTTTTTT
CASSQRGTGEKLFF
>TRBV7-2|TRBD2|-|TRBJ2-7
TGTGCCAGCAGCCGCACTAGCGGGGGAGCCTACGAGCAGTACTTC
CASSRTSGGAYEQYF
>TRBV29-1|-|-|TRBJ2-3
TGCAGCGTCGAACCCCAGGGAACAGATACGCAGTATTTT
CSVEPQGTDTQYF
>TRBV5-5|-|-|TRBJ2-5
TGTGCCAGCAGCTTCGTGAGGAGGGAAGAGACCCAGTACTTC
CASSFVRREETQYF
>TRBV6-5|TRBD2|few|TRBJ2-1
TGTGCCAGCAGTCCCGTTGTAGCGGGAAGGGAGCAGTTCTTC
CASSPVVAGREQFF
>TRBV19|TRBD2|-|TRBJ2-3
TGTGCCAGTAGTCAGAGCGGGGCCCCGGCAGATACGCAGTATTTT
CASSQSGAPADTQYF
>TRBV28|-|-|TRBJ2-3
TGTGCCATACTAAGGGGGGGCGCAGATACGCAGTATTTT
CAILRGGADTQYF
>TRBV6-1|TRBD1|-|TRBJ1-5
TGTGCCAGCAGTGAAGCGATCGGACAGGGAGTTGCGTGGTACGGTCAGCCCCAGCATTTT
CASSEAIGQGVAWYGQPQHF
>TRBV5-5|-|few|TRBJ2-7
TGTGCCAGCAGCTTGGGACTAACCCACGAGCAGTACTTC
CASSLGLTHEQYF
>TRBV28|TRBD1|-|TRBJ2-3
TGTGCCAGCACCCTCCGACAGGGGTTGTCAGATACGCAGTATTTT
CASTLRQGLSDTQYF
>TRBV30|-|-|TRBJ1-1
TGTGCCTGGAGCGGGACACTATACACTGAAGCTTTCTTT
CAWSGTLYTEAFF
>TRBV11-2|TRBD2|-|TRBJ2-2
TGTGCCAGCAGCCGAACTGTAGCGGGAGATCCCAGGGAGCTGTTTTTT
CASSRTVAGDPRELFF
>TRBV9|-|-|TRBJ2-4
TGTGCCAGCAGCGCCCGGACCCCCGGGGATCAGTACTTC
CASSARTPGDQYF
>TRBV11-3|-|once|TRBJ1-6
TGTGCCAGCAGCCCCGCCCGGGGTTCACCCCTCCACTTT
CASSPARGSPLHF
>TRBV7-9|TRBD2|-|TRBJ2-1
TGTGCCGGGAATAGCGGGGGGGGGAATGAGCAGTTCTTC
CAGNSGGGNEQFF
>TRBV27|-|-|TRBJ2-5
TGTGCCAGCAGTTCTATACTAGGAGAGACCCAGTACTTC
CASSSILGETQYF
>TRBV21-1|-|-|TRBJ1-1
TGTGCCAGCCCAGGGTGGTTAGGAATGAACACTGAAGCTTTCTTT
CASPGWLGMNTEAFF
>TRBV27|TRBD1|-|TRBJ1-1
TGTGCCAGCAGGTGGACAGGGAACACTGAAGCTTTCTTT
CASRWTGNTEAFF
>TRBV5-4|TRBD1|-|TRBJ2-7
TGTGCCAGCAGCTCCGGGACAGGTCGCTACGAGCAGTACTTC
CASSSGTGRYEQYF
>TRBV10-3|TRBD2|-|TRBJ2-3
TGTGCCATCAGTGAGGGTACCCCGGGACTAGCGGGGGGGATCGATACGCAGTATTTT
CAISEGTPGLAGGIDTQYF